Below, 23 T cell receptor beta chains from the same sample are listed, as sequenced in a study of T cell changes during pregnancy in multiple sclerosis (dated by TCRdb to between 2018 and 2020). The library relied on the immunoSEQ multiplex PCR assay. TCRdb carries this immuneACCESS record with in-frame sequences only. Its versions omit some clonotypes, under half of them owing to an unresolved V gene in the studies checked, with the rest unexplained. The table for this sample lists about 98,000 clones; about 91% of them were counted only once. The leading ten clones occupy about 2% of the sample. The sample here was peripheral blood, taken after pregnancy. These receptors were collected from a female donor in good health, enrolled as a control in a pregnancy study.

In its sample, this clone was seen once. The V and J genes are TRBV10-3 and TRBJ2-5, with TRBD2 as a possible D gene (5 bases). Germline loops: CDR1 ENHRY, CDR2 SYGVKD. V was shortened by 6 bases and J by 2 bases, with 7 bases between the two germline ends. This CDR3 has 12 residues. The CDR3 loop is CAIRGEQETQYF. DNA of the CDR3: TGTGCCATCAGGGGAGAGCAAGAGACCCAGTACTTC.

This clone was picked up one time. The rearrangement links TRBV7-3 to TRBJ2-1; D is undetermined. The CDR3 length is 13 residues. Germline V gene lookup returns CDR1 SGHTA and CDR2 FQGTGA. V lost 5 bases and J 0 bases, leaving 5 bases between the germline ends. Here the CDR3 reads CASSPGSYNEQFF. The CDR3 region has the DNA TGTGCCAGCAGCCCAGGCTCCTACAATGAGCAGTTCTTC.

The chain employs TRBV7-9 and TRBJ2-2; D is ambiguous. This CDR3 has 11 amino acids. V shed 3 bases and J shed 7 bases, with 3 bases lying between them. Germline values: CDR1 SEHNR, CDR2 FQNEAQ (reference sequence). The CDR3 nucleotides are TGTGCCAGCAGCTTCGTCGGGGAGCTGTTTTTT. Translated, it gives CASSFVGELFF. The full variable domain, with the rest looked up from reference TRBV7-9 and TRBJ2-2, is DTGVSQNPRHKITKRGQNVTFRCDPISEHNRLYWYRQTLGQGPEFLTYFQNEAQLEKSRLLSDRFSAERPKGSFSTLEIQRTEQGDSAMYLCASSFVGELFFGEGSRLTVL.

The chain combines TRBV7-6 with TRBJ2-2; tentatively, D is TRBD1 (6 bases). With 5 bases removed from V and 2 bases from J, the gap between germline ends came to 18 bases. This CDR3 has 17 amino acids. CDR1 and CDR2 from the germline V gene are SGHVS and FNYEAQ. CDR3 sequence (DNA): TGTGCCAGCAGCCCGTTATCAGGGGACCTTAACACCGGGGAGCTGTTTTTT. Translation gives CASSPLSGDLNTGELFF.

V gene TRBV28 combines with J gene TRBJ2-1; 12 bases are shared with TRBD2. The CDR3 contains 14 residues. Per the germline V gene, CDR1 is MDHEN and CDR2 is SYDVKM. V was pared by 3 bases and J by 6 bases, with 0 bases of the junction left unmatched. The CDR3 spells CASSLGLAGNEQFF. DNA for the CDR3: TGTGCCAGCAGTTTGGGACTAGCGGGCAATGAGCAGTTCTTC.

J is TRBJ2-7 and V is TRBV7-9, with 8 bases aligning to TRBD1. The germline V gene has CDR1 SEHNR and CDR2 FQNEAQ (reference sequence). The CDR3 spans 14 residues. Losses at the gene ends were 5 bases for V and 5 bases for J; bases not matched to a gene: 8. The CDR3 loop is CASSPWTGINEQYF. The DNA for the CDR3 is TGTGCCAGCAGCCCTTGGACAGGGATCAACGAGCAGTACTTC.

The rearrangement joins TRBV5-1 to TRBJ1-1; tentatively, D is TRBD1 (5 bases). V lost 0 bases and J 0 bases, leaving 12 bases between the germline ends. Germline assignment: CDR1 SGHRS and CDR2 YFSETQ. This CDR3 spans 16 amino acids. The CDR3 here is CASSLATVQMNTEAFF. In DNA form, the CDR3 reads TGCGCCAGCAGCTTGGCGACAGTCCAGATGAACACTGAAGCTTTCTTT.

The chain has TRBV6-5 and TRBJ2-7; 10 bases agree with TRBD1. The junction had 13 bases not matched to a gene; V was cut back by 6 bases and J by 8 bases. The CDR3 is 15 residues long. Germline V gene data show CDR1 as MNHEY and CDR2 as SVGAGI. The CDR3 region is CASSSGTGEDQQQYF. As DNA, the CDR3 is TGTGCCAGCAGCTCCGGGACAGGGGAGGACCAACAGCAGTACTTC.

The chain combines TRBV9 with TRBJ1-4, with no clear D. Trimming shortened V by 0 bases and J by 7 bases, and 10 bases separated the two germline ends. CDR1 is SGDLS, CDR2 YYNGEE, per germline. CDR3 length: 14 residues. The CDR3, as DNA: TGTGCCAGCAGCGTAGGGGTAGGAGGTGAAAAACTGTTTTTT. It specifies CASSVGVGGEKLFF.

The V call is TRBV9, the J call TRBJ2-7; 8 nucleotides align to TRBD1. This CDR3 is 18 amino acids long. Germline V gene data show CDR1 as SGDLS and CDR2 as YYNGEE. With V trimmed by 2 bases and J by 0 bases, 13 bases remained unmatched. In DNA form, the CDR3 reads TGTGCCAGCAGCGTTAGCGACAGGGGACCCCTGAACTCCTACGAGCAGTACTTC. It translates to CASSVSDRGPLNSYEQYF.

The chain has TRBV30 and TRBJ1-2; 11 bases line up with TRBD1. CDR3 length: 19 amino acids. Germline V gene lookup returns CDR1 GTSNPN and CDR2 SVGIG (reference sequence). Germline trimming cut 4 bases from V and 3 bases from J; bases unmatched to any gene: 19. CDR3 bases: TGTGCCTGGACACAAAGAGGAGGGACAGGGGGTAGTTTTTACTATGGCTACACCTTC. This encodes CAWTQRGGTGGSFYYGYTF.

V and J are TRBV19 and TRBJ1-5, with TRBD1 identical over 8 bases. V gave up 7 bases and J gave up 2 bases; unmatched junction bases: 7. The CDR3 extends over 15 amino acids. Germline V gene sequence: CDR1 LNHDA, CDR2 SQIVND (reference sequence). The CDR3 DNA follows: TGTGCCAGTACCGACAGGGGATCCGGCAATCAGCCCCAGCATTTT. Its translation is CASTDRGSGNQPQHF. The full variable domain, rest sourced from reference TRBV19 and TRBJ1-5, is DGGITQSPKYLFRKEGQNVTLSCEQNLNHDAMYWYRQDPGQGLRLIYYSQIVNDFQKGDIAEGYSVSREKKESFPLTVTSAQKNPTAFYLCASTDRGSGNQPQHFGDGTRLSIL.

Here the CDR3 reads CASTWDYTYNEQFF. CDR3 sequence (DNA): TGTGCCAGCACCTGGGACTACACCTACAATGAGCAGTTCTTC. J is TRBJ2-1 and V is TRBV28, with 7 bases matching TRBD2. Trimming took 7 bases from V and 2 from J; bases not matched to a gene: 5. The CDR3 is 14 amino acids. Germline CDR1 is MDHEN and CDR2 is SYDVKM. Variable domain in full (rest from reference TRBV28 and TRBJ2-1): DVKVTQSSRYLVKRTGEKVFLECVQDMDHENMFWYRQDPGLGLRLIYFSYDVKMKEKGDIPEGYSVSREKKERFSLILESASTNQTSMYLCASTWDYTYNEQFFGPGTRLTVL.

V is TRBV27 and J is TRBJ2-3; D may be TRBD2 (5 bases). Germline V gene data show CDR1 as MNHEY and CDR2 as SMNVEV (reference sequence). V lost 2 bases to trimming and J lost 7 bases, with 7 bases between them. There are 12 residues in the CDR3. The CDR3 nucleotides are TGTGCCAGCAGTTTAGACGGGAATACGCAGTATTTT. Its translation: CASSLDGNTQYF.

The rearrangement links TRBV5-1 to TRBJ2-3, with D possibly being TRBD1 (5 bases). The length of the CDR3 is 14 residues. Deletions cut 5 bases from V and 2 bases from J, with 12 bases between. Germline V gives CDR1 SGHRS, CDR2 YFSETQ. The CDR3 sequence is CASRDSVVTDTQYF. In nucleotides, the CDR3 is TGCGCCAGCAGAGACAGCGTCGTCACAGATACGCAGTATTTT.

The chain couples TRBV6-6 to TRBJ2-1, with 7 bases lining up with TRBD2. Germline values: CDR1 MNHNY, CDR2 SVGAGI (reference sequence). The V gene end was trimmed by 6 bases and the J gene end by 4 bases; junction bases not matched to a gene: 12. The CDR3 totals 16 residues. In DNA form, the CDR3 reads TGTGCCAGCAGCGCCTTGGGTAGCGGGCAATACAATGAGCAGTTCTTC. Its protein product is CASSALGSGQYNEQFF.

The rearrangement joins TRBV5-1 to TRBJ1-1, with 11 bases that match TRBD1. The CDR3 totals 13 residues. V was pared by 4 bases and J by 7 bases, with 3 bases of the junction left unmatched. The germline V gene has CDR1 SGHRS and CDR2 YFSETQ. The CDR3 sequence is CASSGGQGDEAFF. DNA for the CDR3: TGCGCCAGCAGCGGGGGACAGGGGGATGAAGCTTTCTTT.

The chain has TRBV7-9 and TRBJ2-7; 11 nucleotides agree with TRBD2. V lost 5 bases and J lost 2; bases outside the gene matches: 5. This CDR3 region has 15 residues. In germline, CDR1 is SEHNR, CDR2 FQNEAQ (reference sequence). In DNA, the CDR3 is TGTGCCAGCAGCCTACTAGCGGGAGTTACCTACGAGCAGTACTTC. Protein product: CASSLLAGVTYEQYF. Full variable domain (rest looked up from reference TRBV7-9 and TRBJ2-7): DTGVSQNPRHKITKRGQNVTFRCDPISEHNRLYWYRQTLGQGPEFLTYFQNEAQLEKSRLLSDRFSAERPKGSFSTLEIQRTEQGDSAMYLCASSLLAGVTYEQYFGPGTRLTVT.

The CDR3 DNA is TGTGCCAGCAGCGCGGGACTAGCGTATTACAATGAGCAGTTCTTC. Amino acid sequence: CASSAGLAYYNEQFF. The chain carries TRBV9 and TRBJ2-1; 10 bases agree with TRBD2. The CDR3 consists of 15 residues. The junction had 4 bases not matched to a gene; V was cut back by 3 bases and J by 4 bases. Germline values: CDR1 SGDLS, CDR2 YYNGEE. Complete variable domain (other parts from reference TRBV9 and TRBJ2-1): DSGVTQTPKHLITATGQRVTLRCSPRSGDLSVYWYQQSLDQGLQFLIQYYNGEERAKGNILERFSAQQFPDLHSELNLSSLELGDSALYFCASSAGLAYYNEQFFGPGTRLTVL.

V is TRBV29-1 and J is TRBJ2-3; D not certain. This CDR3 has 13 residues. CDR1 is SQVTM, CDR2 ANQGSEA, per germline. V was trimmed by 4 bases and J by 6 bases, leaving 14 bases between them. CDR3 nucleotide sequence: TGCAGCGTTGGAGCGAGTAAAAGGGATACGCAGTATTTT. It is translated as CSVGASKRDTQYF.

The V and J genes are TRBV5-6 and TRBJ2-3; 7 bases match TRBD2. This CDR3 region has 15 residues. CDR1 and CDR2 (germline): SGHDT, YYEEEE. With 4 bases clipped from V and 6 bases from J, the junction kept 11 bases outside the gene matches. The CDR3 DNA is TGTGCCAGCAGCCCGGGTAGCGGGCATTGGGATACGCAGTATTTT. This encodes CASSPGSGHWDTQYF.

The rearrangement joins TRBV9 to TRBJ2-1, with TRBD2 identical over 7 bases. The CDR3 extends over 15 amino acids. Trimming cost V 3 bases and J 12 bases; bases outside gene matches: 15. Germline V gene sequence: CDR1 SGDLS, CDR2 YYNGEE. The CDR3 region is CASSAGGSPREGQFF. The CDR3 nucleotides are TGTGCCAGCAGCGCCGGGGGGTCCCCCCGCGAAGGGCAGTTCTTC.

The V call is TRBV5-4, the J call TRBJ2-3; D is undetermined. Trimming removed 0 bases at V and 7 bases at J, with 9 bases between. The germline V gene has CDR1 SGHNT and CDR2 YYREEE (reference sequence). The CDR3 totals 13 residues. CDR3 loop: CASSLENPNTQYF. The CDR3 region has the DNA TGTGCCAGCAGCTTGGAGAACCCTAATACGCAGTATTTT.